Below, one TCR beta chain is given with its context. Profiled with immunoSEQ multiplex PCR; TCRdb holds only in-frame clones, not every one. The sample carries roughly 9,000 clones, approximately 84% recorded once. The data stem from a study of tumor T cells in aggressive B-cell lymphoma. The specimen sequenced was tumor tissue. The sequence came from an adult with diffuse large B cell lymphoma.

CDR3 amino acids: CASSYSTSGGQETQYF. DNA of the CDR3: TGTGCCAGCAGTTACTCGACTAGCGGAGGACAAGAGACCCAGTACTTC. The rearrangement uses TRBV6-5 and TRBJ2-5; 9 nucleotides line up with TRBD2. Trimming removed 0 bases from V and 2 bases from J; junction bases left unmatched: 4. This CDR3 is 16 amino acids long. CDR1 is MNHEY, CDR2 SVGAGI, per germline.